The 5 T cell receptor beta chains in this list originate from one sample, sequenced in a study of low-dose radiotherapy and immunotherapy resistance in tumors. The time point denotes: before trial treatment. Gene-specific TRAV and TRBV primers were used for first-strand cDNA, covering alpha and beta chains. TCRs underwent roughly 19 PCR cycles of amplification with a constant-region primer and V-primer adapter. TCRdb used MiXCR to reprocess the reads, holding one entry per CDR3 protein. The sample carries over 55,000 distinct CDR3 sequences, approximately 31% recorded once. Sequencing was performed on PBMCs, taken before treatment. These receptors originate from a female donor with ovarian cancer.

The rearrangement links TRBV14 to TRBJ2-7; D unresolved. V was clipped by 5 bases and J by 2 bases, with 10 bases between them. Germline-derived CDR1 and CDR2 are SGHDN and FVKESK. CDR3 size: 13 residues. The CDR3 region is CASSWADPYEQYF. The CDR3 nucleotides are TGTGCCAGCAGCTGGGCGGATCCCTACGAGCAGTACTTC.

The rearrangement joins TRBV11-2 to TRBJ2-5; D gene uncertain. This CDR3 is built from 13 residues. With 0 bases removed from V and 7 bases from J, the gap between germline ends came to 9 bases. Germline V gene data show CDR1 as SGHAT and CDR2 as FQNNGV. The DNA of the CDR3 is TGTGCCAGCAGCTTAGAGTCGGCCGCGACCCAGTACTTC. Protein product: CASSLESAATQYF.

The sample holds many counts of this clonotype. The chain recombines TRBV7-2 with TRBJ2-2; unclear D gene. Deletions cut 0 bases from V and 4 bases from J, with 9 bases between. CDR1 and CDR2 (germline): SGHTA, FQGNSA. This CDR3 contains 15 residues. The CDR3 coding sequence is TGTGCCAGCAGCTTAGCAGGAATCGGCACCGGGGAGCTGTTTTTT. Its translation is CASSLAGIGTGELFF.

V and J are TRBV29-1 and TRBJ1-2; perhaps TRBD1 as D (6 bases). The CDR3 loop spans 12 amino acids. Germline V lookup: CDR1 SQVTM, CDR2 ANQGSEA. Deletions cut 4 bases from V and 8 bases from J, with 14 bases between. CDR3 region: CSVVMGAKGYTF. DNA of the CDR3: TGCAGCGTTGTTATGGGGGCGAAGGGCTACACCTTC.

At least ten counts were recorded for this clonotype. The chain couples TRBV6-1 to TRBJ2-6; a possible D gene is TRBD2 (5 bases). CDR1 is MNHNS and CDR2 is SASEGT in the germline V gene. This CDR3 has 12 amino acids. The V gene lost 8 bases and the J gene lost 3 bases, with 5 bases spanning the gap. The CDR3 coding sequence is TGTGCCAGCGAGGGTGGGGCCAACGTCCTGACTTTC. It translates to CASEGGANVLTF.